These 14 T cell receptor beta chains were all obtained from the same sample, sequenced in a study of T cells in Graves' hyperthyroidism and ophthalmopathy. Amplified TCR beta CDR3 regions derived from RNA transcripts. The HTBI primer set was used in a first-round RT-PCR of the TCR CDR3. TCRdb processed the multiplex PCR reads anew with MiXCR; each CDR3 protein has one entry. In the table there are around 620,000 distinct CDR3 sequences, 11% to 15% of which are singletons. Sequenced input: blood. All receptors derive from a young woman with Graves' ophthalmopathy.

The chain employs TRBV4-2 and TRBJ2-5; 14 bases line up with TRBD2. V was clipped by 4 bases and J by 5 bases; unmatched bases: 3. Germline loops: CDR1 LGHNA, CDR2 YNFKEQ. The CDR3 has 15 residues. The CDR3 DNA reads as TGTGCCAGCAGCCCGGGGACTAGCGGGAGTGAGACCCAGTACTTC. Translated: CASSPGTSGSETQYF.

This clonotype was observed at least ten times. V is TRBV7-3 and J is TRBJ2-3, with TRBD2 as a possible D gene (5 bases). Trimming took off 3 bases at V and 3 bases at J, with 7 bases between the two ends. The CDR3 loop spans 13 amino acids. The germline V gene has CDR1 SGHTA and CDR2 FQGTGA. The CDR3 loop is CASSFPGTDTQYF. CDR3 DNA sequence: TGTGCCAGCAGCTTCCCGGGGACAGATACGCAGTATTTT.

This clonotype was seen just once. This clone may be a read error of a much larger clone one base away. The chain couples TRBV2 to TRBJ2-3, with D unclear. The germline V gene encodes CDR1 SNHLY and CDR2 FYNNEI. CDR3 length: 15 residues. CDR3 DNA sequence: TGTGCCAGCAGTAGTACAACCCTTAGCACAGATACGCATTATTTT. Its protein is CASSSTTLSTDTHYF.

Of note for this clonotype: A read error is possible here, since a much larger clone lies one base away. This chain connects TRBV7-2 to TRBJ2-1, with 12 bases identical to TRBD2. This CDR3 comprises 13 residues. Germline CDR1 reads SGHTA; CDR2 reads FQGNSA. CDR3 sequence reads: CVSSFTSGREQFF. The CDR3 nucleotides are TGTGTCAGCAGCTTTACTAGCGGGAGGGAGCAGTTCTTC.

This clonotype was detected only a few times. The chain links TRBV18 to TRBJ2-2; D not resolved. Looked up from germline, CDR1 is KGHSH and CDR2 is LQKENI. The CDR3 extends over 14 amino acids. Between the trimmed V and J ends, which lost 3 bases and 1 base, there was a span of 6 bases. The chain's CDR3 is CASSPAGNTGELFF. CDR3 bases: TGTGCCAGCTCACCGGCAGGGAACACCGGGGAGCTGTTTTTT.

This clonotype was counted at least ten times. The rearrangement links TRBV12-3 or TRBV12-4 to TRBJ2-3; 8 nucleotides match TRBD1. This CDR3 contains 14 residues. Germline trimming cut 3 bases from V and 2 bases from J; bases unmatched to any gene: 1. In nucleotides, the CDR3 is TGTGCCAGCAGTTTGGACAGGGCCACAGATACGCAGTATTTT. It is translated as CASSLDRATDTQYF.

The table lists this clonotype with many counts. The V call is TRBV3-1, the J call TRBJ2-3; tentatively, D is TRBD1 (6 bases). CDR1 and CDR2 from the germline V gene are LGHDT and YNNKEL (reference sequence). V dropped 5 bases and J dropped 0 bases, with 15 bases sitting between them. The CDR3 covers 16 residues. CDR3 in DNA: TGTGCCAGCAGCGTCGGGACATCGACGAGCACAGATACGCAGTATTTT. Translation gives CASSVGTSTSTDTQYF.

This clonotype was seen at least ten times. This rearrangement joins TRBV5-6 to TRBJ1-1, with a possible D match to TRBD1 (6 bases). Germline lookup yields CDR1 SGHDT and CDR2 YYEEEE. V was trimmed by 1 base and J by 4 bases, leaving 20 bases between them. The CDR3 has 17 residues. CDR3 nucleotide sequence: TGTGCCAGCAGCTTGTGGTTGTTTGGGCTGGGGGCCACTGAAGCTTTCTTT. Protein sequence: CASSLWLFGLGATEAFF.

This clonotype has ten or more counts. The chain is built from TRBV13 and TRBJ2-7; 8 nucleotides match TRBD1. There are 15 residues in the CDR3. Looked up from germline, CDR1 is PRHDT and CDR2 is FYEKMQ (reference sequence). Trimming cost V 2 bases and J 4 bases; bases outside gene matches: 7. CDR3 amino acids: CASSLIGQGAYEQYF. The CDR3 DNA is TGTGCCAGCAGCTTAATCGGGCAGGGGGCGTACGAGCAGTACTTC.

This clonotype came up a few times. V is TRBV9 and J is TRBJ1-2, with 10 nucleotides matching TRBD1. CDR1 and CDR2 from the germline V gene are SGDLS and YYNGEE. V trimming: 3 bases; J trimming: 4 bases; junction bases outside the gene matches: 9. This CDR3 region has 16 residues. CDR3 loop: CASSASGQGVSYGYTF. CDR3 nucleotides: TGTGCCAGCAGCGCCTCCGGACAGGGGGTAAGCTATGGCTACACCTTC.

This clonotype was counted many times. V is TRBV6-1 and J is TRBJ2-3, with D tentatively TRBD2 (6 bases). Germline lookup yields CDR1 MNHNS and CDR2 SASEGT. V lost 9 bases, J lost 4 bases, and 23 bases lay in between. The CDR3 extends over 16 amino acids. CDR3 sequence: CASRLPGRSRPDTQYF. CDR3 coding DNA: TGTGCCAGTCGACTTCCCGGGAGAAGTCGGCCAGATACGCAGTATTTT.

Many counts were recorded for this clonotype. The V gene is TRBV2, the J gene TRBJ2-7; possibly TRBD1 or TRBD2 for D (5 bases each). The CDR3 covers 15 residues. Germline V gene sequence: CDR1 SNHLY, CDR2 FYNNEI. V gave up 4 bases and J gave up 4 bases, with 17 bases separating them. As DNA, the CDR3 is TGTGCCAGCAGTGTTTCCTCAGGGACGGGGTACGAGCAGTACTTC. Amino acid sequence: CASSVSSGTGYEQYF.

The J gene is TRBJ1-3, the V gene TRBV5-1, with TRBD1 matching over 8 bases. J was trimmed by 4 bases and V by 5 bases; bases with no gene match: 8. The CDR3 is made up of 15 amino acids. Germline V gene sequence: CDR1 SGHRS, CDR2 YFSETQ. CDR3: CASSSRTGQGNTIYF. The CDR3 coding sequence is TGCGCCAGCAGTTCCCGGACAGGGCAGGGAAACACCATATATTTT.

The rearrangement joins TRBV15 to TRBJ1-2; 7 bases match TRBD1. CDR1 and CDR2 (germline): LNHNV, YYDKDF (reference sequence). CDR3 size: 14 residues. After removal of 5 bases from V and 9 bases from J, the junction contained 12 bases not matched to a gene. The CDR3 nucleotides are TGTGCCACCAGCGGGACAGCATCCCTCGAGAGCTACACCTTC. This translates into CATSGTASLESYTF.